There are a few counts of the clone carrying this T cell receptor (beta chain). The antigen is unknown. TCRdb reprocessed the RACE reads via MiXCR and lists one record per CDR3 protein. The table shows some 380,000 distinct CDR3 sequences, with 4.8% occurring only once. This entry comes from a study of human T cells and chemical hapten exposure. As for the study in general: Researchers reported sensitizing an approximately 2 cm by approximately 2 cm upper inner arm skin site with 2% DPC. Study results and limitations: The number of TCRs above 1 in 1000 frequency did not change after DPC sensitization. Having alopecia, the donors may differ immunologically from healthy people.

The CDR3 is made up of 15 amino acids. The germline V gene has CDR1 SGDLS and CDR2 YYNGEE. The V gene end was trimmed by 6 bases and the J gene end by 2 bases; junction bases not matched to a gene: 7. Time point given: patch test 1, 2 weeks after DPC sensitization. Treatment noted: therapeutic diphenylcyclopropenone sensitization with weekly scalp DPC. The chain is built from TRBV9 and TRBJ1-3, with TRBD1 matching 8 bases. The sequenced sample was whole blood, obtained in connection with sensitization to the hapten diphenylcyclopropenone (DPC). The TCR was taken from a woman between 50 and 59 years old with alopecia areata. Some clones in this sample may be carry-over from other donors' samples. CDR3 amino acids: CASNGQGATGNTIYF. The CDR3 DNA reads TGTGCCAGCAACGGACAGGGAGCGACTGGAAACACCATATATTTT.